This section outlines one T cell receptor beta chain sequence together with its context. This CDR3 has 21 residues. Germline V gives CDR1 MGHRA, CDR2 YSYEKL. V lost 0 bases and J lost 2, with 27 bases in between. This record belongs to a study of blood T cell repertoires in COVID-19. Across the whole study: Donors in the United States, Italy and Spain gave samples during acute or convalescent COVID-19. PBMCs, B-cell-depleted T cells, or T cells were the source of the cDNA or gDNA that made up the material.

Original processing methods: Amplification from reference gene primers served as the basis for estimated nucleated cell counts. The assay was immunoSEQ multiplex PCR, and TCRdb's table has in-frame clones only and misses some. D and trimming come from the DNA, and the V and J calls and clone size come from that table. Altogether approximately 200,000 clones are present, around 94% being singletons, with the ten largest covering around 0.8%. Seattle researchers signed up patients amid active infection and tracked them longitudinally. The receptor comes from a man aged 30 to 39 with COVID-19, enrolled during active disease. The genes are TRBV4-1 and TRBJ2-3; D possibly corresponds to TRBD2 (7 bases). Sequenced material: peripheral blood. CDR3 coding DNA: TGCGCCAGCAGCCAAGATCTTTCTCGGAGAGGGGGACTATTTCTCACAGATACGCAGTATTTT. This translates into CASSQDLSRRGGLFLTDTQYF.